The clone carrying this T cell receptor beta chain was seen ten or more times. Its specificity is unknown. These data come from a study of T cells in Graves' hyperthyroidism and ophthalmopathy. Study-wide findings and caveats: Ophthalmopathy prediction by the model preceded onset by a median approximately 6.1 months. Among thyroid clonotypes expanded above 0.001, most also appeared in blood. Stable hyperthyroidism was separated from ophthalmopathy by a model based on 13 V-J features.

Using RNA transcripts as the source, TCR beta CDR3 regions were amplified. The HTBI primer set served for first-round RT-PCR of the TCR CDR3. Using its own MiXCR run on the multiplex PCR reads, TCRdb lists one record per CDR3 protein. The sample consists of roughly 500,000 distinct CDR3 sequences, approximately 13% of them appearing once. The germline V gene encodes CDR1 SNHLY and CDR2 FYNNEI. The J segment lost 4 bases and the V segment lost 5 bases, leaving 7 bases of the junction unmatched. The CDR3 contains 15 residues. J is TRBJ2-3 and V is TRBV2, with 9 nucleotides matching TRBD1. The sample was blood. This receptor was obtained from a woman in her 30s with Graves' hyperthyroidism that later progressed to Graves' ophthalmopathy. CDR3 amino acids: CASSYRGPGADTQYF. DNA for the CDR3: TGTGCCAGCAGTTACAGGGGGCCTGGTGCAGATACGCAGTATTTT.